The T cell receptor beta chain described here comes from a study of cytotoxic CD8 clonotypes in ibrutinib-treated CLL. The sample holds many counts of this clone. Its antigen is not known. General study points: Sustained-remission and progressing patients' sampling times differed. Once treatment began, public clonotypes, which were uncommon, contracted or stayed stable.

There are 14 residues in the CDR3. The ends were cut back, 3 bases at V and 4 bases at J, with 13 bases in the middle. Germline CDR1 and CDR2: SGHRS and YFSETQ. Some clones are missing from TCRdb's copy, which holds only in-frame ones; the method was immunoSEQ multiplex PCR. There are tens of thousands of clones in the sample; 54% occur only once, and about 24% lies in the top ten. The receptor was isolated from a human donor with chronic lymphocytic leukemia. This sequence joins TRBV5-1 and TRBJ1-2, with D possibly TRBD1 on 6 matching bases. The specimen comprised PBMCs, sampled at disease progression, from a patient treated with ibrutinib. The DNA for the CDR3 is TGCGCCAGCAGCTCGGAAGGGGGTATCTATGGCTACACCTTC. Protein product: CASSSEGGIYGYTF.